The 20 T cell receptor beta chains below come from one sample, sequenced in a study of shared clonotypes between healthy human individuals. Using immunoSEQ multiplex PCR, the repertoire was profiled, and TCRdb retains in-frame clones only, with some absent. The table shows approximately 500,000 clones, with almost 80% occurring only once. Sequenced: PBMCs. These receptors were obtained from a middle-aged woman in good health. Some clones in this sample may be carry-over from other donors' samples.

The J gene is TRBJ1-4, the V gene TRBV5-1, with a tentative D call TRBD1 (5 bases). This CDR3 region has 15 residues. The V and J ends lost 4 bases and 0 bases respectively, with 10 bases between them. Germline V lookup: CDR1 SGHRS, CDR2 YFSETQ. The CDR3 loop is CASSGGTATNEKLFF. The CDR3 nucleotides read TGCGCCAGCAGCGGGGGGACGGCAACTAATGAAAAACTGTTTTTT.

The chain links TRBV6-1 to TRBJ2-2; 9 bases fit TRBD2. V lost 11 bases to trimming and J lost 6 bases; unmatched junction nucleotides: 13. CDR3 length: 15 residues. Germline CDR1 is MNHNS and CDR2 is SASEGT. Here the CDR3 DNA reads TGTGCCTTCAATCCGGGACTAGCTTTTGCCGGGGAGCTGTTTTTT. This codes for CAFNPGLAFAGELFF.

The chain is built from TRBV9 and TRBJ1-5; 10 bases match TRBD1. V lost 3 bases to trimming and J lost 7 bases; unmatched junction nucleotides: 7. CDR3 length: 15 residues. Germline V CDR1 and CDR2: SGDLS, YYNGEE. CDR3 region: CASSATGGAWQPQHF. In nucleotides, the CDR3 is TGTGCCAGCAGCGCGACAGGGGGCGCCTGGCAGCCCCAGCATTTT.

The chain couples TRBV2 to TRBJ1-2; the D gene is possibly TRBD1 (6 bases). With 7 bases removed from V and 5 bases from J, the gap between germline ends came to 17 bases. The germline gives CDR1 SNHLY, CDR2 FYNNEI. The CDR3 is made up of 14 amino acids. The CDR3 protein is CASTLQGPLYGYTF. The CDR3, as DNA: TGTGCCAGCACCTTACAGGGCCCTCTTTATGGCTACACCTTC.

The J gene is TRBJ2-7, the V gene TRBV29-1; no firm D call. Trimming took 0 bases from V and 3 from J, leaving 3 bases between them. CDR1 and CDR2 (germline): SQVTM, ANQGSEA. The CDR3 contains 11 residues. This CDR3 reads CSVEDNYEQYF. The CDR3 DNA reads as TGCAGCGTTGAAGATAACTACGAGCAGTACTTC.

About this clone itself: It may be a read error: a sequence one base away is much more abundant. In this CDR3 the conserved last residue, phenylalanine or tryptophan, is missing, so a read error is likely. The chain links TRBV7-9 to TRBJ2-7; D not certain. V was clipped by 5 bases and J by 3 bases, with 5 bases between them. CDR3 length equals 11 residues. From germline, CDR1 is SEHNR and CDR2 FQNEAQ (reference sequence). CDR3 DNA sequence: TGTGCCAGCAGCCGAAACTACGAGCAGTACTCC. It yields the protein CASSRNYEQYS.

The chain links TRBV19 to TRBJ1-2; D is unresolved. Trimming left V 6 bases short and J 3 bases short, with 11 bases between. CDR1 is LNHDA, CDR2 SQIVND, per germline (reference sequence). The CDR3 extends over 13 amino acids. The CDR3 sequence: CASREGKDYGYTF. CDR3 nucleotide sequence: TGTGCCAGTAGGGAAGGTAAGGACTATGGCTACACCTTC.

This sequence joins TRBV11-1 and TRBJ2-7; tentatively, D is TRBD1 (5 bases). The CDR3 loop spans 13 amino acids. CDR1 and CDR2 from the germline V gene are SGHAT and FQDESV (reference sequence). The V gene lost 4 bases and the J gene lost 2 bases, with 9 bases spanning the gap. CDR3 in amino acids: CASSSLDTYEQYF. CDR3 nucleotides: TGTGCCAGCAGCTCCTTGGACACCTACGAGCAGTACTTC.

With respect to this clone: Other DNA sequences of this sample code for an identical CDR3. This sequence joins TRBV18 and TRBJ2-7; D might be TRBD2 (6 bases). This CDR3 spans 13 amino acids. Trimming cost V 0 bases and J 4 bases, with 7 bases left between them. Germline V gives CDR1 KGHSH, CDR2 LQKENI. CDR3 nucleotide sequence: TGTGCCAGCTCACCACCGGCGGGGTACGAGCAGTACTTC. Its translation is CASSPPAGYEQYF.

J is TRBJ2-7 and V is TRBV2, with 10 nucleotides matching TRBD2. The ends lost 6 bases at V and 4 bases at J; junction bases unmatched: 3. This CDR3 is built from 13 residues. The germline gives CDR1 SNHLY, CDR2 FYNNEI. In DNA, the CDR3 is TGTGCCAGCAGGCTAGCGGGAGCTTACGAGCAGTACTTC. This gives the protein CASRLAGAYEQYF.

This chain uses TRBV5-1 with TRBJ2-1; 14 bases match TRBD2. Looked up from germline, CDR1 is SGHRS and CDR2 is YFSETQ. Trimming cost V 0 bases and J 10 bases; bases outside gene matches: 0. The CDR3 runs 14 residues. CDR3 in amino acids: CASSLGTSGREQFF. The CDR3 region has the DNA TGCGCCAGCAGCTTGGGGACTAGCGGGAGGGAGCAGTTCTTC.

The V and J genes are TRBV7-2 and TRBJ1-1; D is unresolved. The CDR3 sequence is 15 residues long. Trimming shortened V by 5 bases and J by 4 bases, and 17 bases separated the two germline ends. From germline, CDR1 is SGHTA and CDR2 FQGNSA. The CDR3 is CASSLNSPGITEAFF. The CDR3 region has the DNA TGTGCCAGCAGCCTTAATAGTCCGGGCATCACTGAAGCTTTCTTT.

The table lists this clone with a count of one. CDR3 loop: CASSPRGASGRRGTGELFF. CDR3 sequence (DNA): TGTGCCAGTAGTCCTAGGGGGGCTAGCGGGAGGAGAGGCACCGGGGAGCTGTTTTTT. The chain combines TRBV19 with TRBJ2-2; 11 positions match TRBD2. CDR1 and CDR2 from the germline V gene are LNHDA and SQIVND (reference sequence). With 5 bases clipped from V and 4 bases from J, the junction kept 15 bases outside the gene matches. CDR3 size: 19 residues.

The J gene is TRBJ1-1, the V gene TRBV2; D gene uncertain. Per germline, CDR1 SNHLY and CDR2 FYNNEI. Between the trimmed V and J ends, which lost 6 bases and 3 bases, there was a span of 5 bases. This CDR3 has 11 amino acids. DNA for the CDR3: TGTGCCAGCAGCTGGGACACTGAAGCTTTCTTT. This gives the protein CASSWDTEAFF.

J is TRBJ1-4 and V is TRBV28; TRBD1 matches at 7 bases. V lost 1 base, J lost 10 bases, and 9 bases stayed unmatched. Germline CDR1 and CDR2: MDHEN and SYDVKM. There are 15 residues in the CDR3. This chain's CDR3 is CASSLLGDSIGKLFF. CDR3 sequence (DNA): TGTGCCAGCAGTTTATTAGGGGACAGTATCGGAAAACTGTTTTTT.

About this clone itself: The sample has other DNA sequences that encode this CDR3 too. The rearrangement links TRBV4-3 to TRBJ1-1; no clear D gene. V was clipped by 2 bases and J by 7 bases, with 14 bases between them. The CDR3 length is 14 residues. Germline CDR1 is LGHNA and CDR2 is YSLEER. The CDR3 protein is CASSQLGTEREAFF. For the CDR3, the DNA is TGCGCCAGCAGCCAACTCGGTACAGAGCGTGAAGCTTTCTTT.

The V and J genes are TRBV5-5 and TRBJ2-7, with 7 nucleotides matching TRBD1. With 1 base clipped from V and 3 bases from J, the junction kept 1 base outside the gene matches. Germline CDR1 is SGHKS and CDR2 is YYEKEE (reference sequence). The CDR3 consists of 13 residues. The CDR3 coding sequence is TGTGCCAGCAGCTTGCAGGGGGACTACGAGCAGTACTTC. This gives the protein CASSLQGDYEQYF.

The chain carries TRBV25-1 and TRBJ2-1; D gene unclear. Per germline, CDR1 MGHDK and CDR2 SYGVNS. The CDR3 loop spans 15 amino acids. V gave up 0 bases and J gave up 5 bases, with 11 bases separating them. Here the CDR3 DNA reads TGTGCCAGCAGTGAATACCGGGTCCCCCACAATGAGCAGTTCTTC. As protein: CASSEYRVPHNEQFF.

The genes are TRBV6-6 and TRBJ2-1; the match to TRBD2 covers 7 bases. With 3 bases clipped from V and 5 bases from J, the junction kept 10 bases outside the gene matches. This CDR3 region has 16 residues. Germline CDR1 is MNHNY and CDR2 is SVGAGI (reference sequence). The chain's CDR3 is CASSYVLAGVDNEQFF. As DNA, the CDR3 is TGTGCCAGCAGTTATGTTTTGGCGGGGGTGGACAATGAGCAGTTCTTC.

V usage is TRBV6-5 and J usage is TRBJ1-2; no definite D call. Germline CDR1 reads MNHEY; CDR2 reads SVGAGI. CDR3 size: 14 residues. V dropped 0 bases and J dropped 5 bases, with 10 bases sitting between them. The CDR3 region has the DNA TGTGCCAGCAGTTACTCCGTCTTGACGTATGGCTACACCTTC. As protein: CASSYSVLTYGYTF.